Each of the 15 T cell receptor beta chains below was sequenced from the same sample in a study of T cells after posttransplantation cyclophosphamide (dated by TCRdb to about 2016). Viable CD3+CD4+ or CD3+CD8+ cells that were CCR7+CD45RA+CD45RO-CD95-CD27+CD28+ were classified as naive T cells. Preparation of the library involved the immunoSEQ multiplex PCR assay. This is the immuneACCESS table as TCRdb keeps it, with only in-frame sequences that have V and J called. A part of the clones is gone; compared with another copy, unresolved V genes explain less than half, and the rest is unexplained. The sample table holds about 10,000 clones, of which about 98% were seen once. The ten largest make up about 0.25% of the sample. Input material: naive CD4+ T cells sorted from PBMCs. Receptors were obtained from a woman in her sixties in good health, CMV-negative, and a related stem cell transplant donor.

This chain uses TRBV6-5 with TRBJ2-1; a possible D gene is TRBD2 (6 bases). The CDR3 sequence is 14 residues long. Per germline, CDR1 MNHEY and CDR2 SVGAGI. V was cut by 2 bases and J by 8 bases, with 13 bases left in between. The CDR3 region is CASSYGGKRDEQFF. CDR3 nucleotide sequence: TGTGCCAGCAGTTACGGGGGGAAAAGGGATGAGCAGTTCTTC.

This clone was counted once. This chain connects TRBV19 to TRBJ1-2; no definite D call. Germline V gene lookup returns CDR1 LNHDA and CDR2 SQIVND (reference sequence). The CDR3 runs 15 residues. The V gene lost 7 bases and the J gene lost 0 bases, with 15 bases spanning the gap. CDR3 residues: CASTPRWGANYGYTF. CDR3 nucleotide sequence: TGTGCCAGTACCCCGCGGTGGGGAGCTAACTATGGCTACACCTTC.

As to this clone: Its ends do not fully match the called genes, so a read error is possible. The CDR3 coding sequence is TGTGCCAGCTGCTTGAGGGACTCCCATAATTCACCCCTCCACTTT. As protein: CASCLRDSHNSPLHF. The rearrangement uses TRBV6-5 and TRBJ1-6, with D tentatively TRBD1 (5 bases). The V gene's germline CDR1 is MNHEY and CDR2 SVGAGI. There are 15 residues in the CDR3.

This sequence joins TRBV9 and TRBJ1-1; a weak D match, TRBD1 (5 bases). Trimming pared 4 bases from V and 6 bases from J, leaving 13 bases between. The CDR3 length is 13 residues. Germline V CDR1 and CDR2: SGDLS, YYNGEE. The CDR3: CASSLGTNAEAFF. For the CDR3, the DNA is TGTGCCAGCAGCCTCGGGACTAATGCTGAAGCTTTCTTT. The variable domain in full, completed from reference TRBV9 and TRBJ1-1, reads DSGVTQTPKHLITATGQRVTLRCSPRSGDLSVYWYQQSLDQGLQFLIQYYNGEERAKGNILERFSAQQFPDLHSELNLSSLELGDSALYFCASSLGTNAEAFFGQGTRLTVV.

The chain links TRBV6-6 to TRBJ1-1, with D uncertain. V was pared by 5 bases and J by 3 bases, with 10 bases between. Germline values: CDR1 MNHNY, CDR2 SVGAGI (reference sequence). The CDR3 has 13 amino acids. The CDR3 protein is CASSRERYTEAFF. The CDR3 DNA follows: TGTGCCAGCAGTCGGGAGCGGTACACTGAAGCTTTCTTT.

DNA for the CDR3: TGTGCCAGCGGTCCCTGGGGGGGCGCGGGGCAAGAGACCCAGTACTTC. Protein: CASGPWGGAGQETQYF. The V and J genes are TRBV25-1 and TRBJ2-5; D may be TRBD2 (7 bases). The V end lost 8 bases, the J end lost 2 bases, and 21 bases lay between the germline ends. This CDR3 is 16 amino acids long. Germline V CDR1 and CDR2: MGHDK, SYGVNS.

The chain uses TRBV19 and TRBJ2-5; the match to TRBD1 covers 11 bases. This CDR3 is built from 16 residues. J lost 4 bases, V lost 3 bases, and 7 bases had no gene match. The germline V gene encodes CDR1 LNHDA and CDR2 SQIVND (reference sequence). The CDR3 bases are TGTGCCAGTAGTATTGGACAGGGGGCGTTCAGAGAGACCCAGTACTTC. It codes for CASSIGQGAFRETQYF.

The V and J genes are TRBV10-3 and TRBJ2-3, with TRBD1 identical over 7 bases. With 4 bases clipped from V and 4 bases from J, the junction kept 5 bases outside the gene matches. CDR3 size: 14 residues. Per the germline V gene, CDR1 is ENHRY and CDR2 is SYGVKD. CDR3: CAISVKGASDTQYF. CDR3 nucleotides: TGTGCCATCAGTGTGAAGGGGGCGTCAGATACGCAGTATTTT.

V is TRBV7-9 and J is TRBJ2-1; 10 bases are a match to TRBD1. V lost 5 bases and J lost 0; bases outside the gene matches: 10. Germline loops: CDR1 SEHNR, CDR2 FQNEAQ (reference sequence). This CDR3 region has 18 residues. The CDR3 region is CASSPGTGALSSYNEQFF. The CDR3, as DNA: TGTGCCAGCAGCCCGGGGACAGGGGCCTTGAGCTCCTACAATGAGCAGTTCTTC.

This chain uses TRBV6-1 with TRBJ2-6; D is ambiguous. Germline CDR1 and CDR2: MNHNS and SASEGT. V lost 2 bases and J lost 2, with 10 bases in between. This CDR3 has 16 amino acids. The CDR3 loop reads CASSEWRKAGANVLTF. The CDR3 region has the DNA TGTGCCAGCAGTGAATGGCGGAAAGCTGGGGCCAACGTCCTGACTTTC.

A word on this clone: Germline and junction disagree at one end, which may indicate a read error. This same CDR3 is encoded by further DNA sequences in the sample. V is TRBV28 and J is TRBJ1-6; D is uncertain. The CDR3 is made up of 16 amino acids. CDR1 and CDR2 (germline): MDHEN, SYDVKM. The CDR3 DNA reads as TGTGCCAGCATCTCGGAGGGCTTGTCCTATAATTCCCCCCTCCACTTT. As protein: CASISEGLSYNSPLHF.

Concerning this clone itself: Other DNA sequences of this sample code for an identical CDR3. The CDR3 DNA follows: TGCGCCAGCAGCCTCAGGACAGAAAATAATTCACCCCTCCACTTT. Its translation: CASSLRTENNSPLHF. The rearrangement uses TRBV5-1 and TRBJ1-6; TRBD1 is a possible D gene (6 bases). There are 15 residues in the CDR3. Trimming pared 4 bases from V and 5 bases from J, leaving 13 bases between. Germline V gives CDR1 SGHRS, CDR2 YFSETQ.

The chain employs TRBV5-6 and TRBJ1-6; D remains ambiguous. Trimming removed 2 bases from V and 10 bases from J, with 10 bases in between. This CDR3 has 13 amino acids. Germline V lookup: CDR1 SGHDT, CDR2 YYEEEE. CDR3 coding DNA: TGTGCCAGCAGCTTAGATAACAACTCACCCCTCCACTTT. It is translated as CASSLDNNSPLHF.

This chain links TRBV6-6 with TRBJ1-1; TRBD1 is a possible D gene (5 bases). Trimming left V 4 bases short and J 3 bases short, with 9 bases between. The CDR3 runs 13 residues. Germline CDR1 and CDR2: MNHNY and SVGAGI (reference sequence). CDR3 in amino acids: CASSWQGDTEAFF. As DNA, the CDR3 is TGTGCCAGCAGTTGGCAGGGCGACACTGAAGCTTTCTTT.

To note about this clone: The junction does not match germline at one end; this may be a read error. This same CDR3 is encoded by further DNA sequences in the sample. The chain couples TRBV28 to TRBJ1-6; TRBD1 aligns across 7 bases. The CDR3 has 15 residues. From germline, CDR1 is MDHEN and CDR2 SYDVKM. DNA of the CDR3: TGTGCCAGCAGTTCAGTGACAGGGAATAATTCCCCCCTCCACTTT. Protein: CASSSVTGNNSPLHF. The full variable domain, its missing parts supplied by reference TRBV28 and TRBJ1-6, is DVKVTQSSRYLVKRTGEKVFLECVQDMDHENMFWYRQDPGLGLRLIYFSYDVKMKEKGDIPEGYSVSREKKERFSLILESASTNQTSMYLCASSSVTGNNSPLHFGNGTRLTVT.